The clone carrying this TCR beta chain has more than one count but fewer than ten. Its antigen is unknown. These data are taken from a study of cytomegalovirus exposure and HLA in healthy donors. Study-wide results and caveats: An analysis that came later showed most CMV-associated TCR beta chains appearing HLA-restricted.

Researchers ran the PCR with 60 Vbeta and 13 Jbeta primers. Authors' processing steps: There were around 78 million unique TCR beta chains by a later count, and around 10 million of them were shared. Libraries were prepared by immunoSEQ multiplex PCR; TCRdb keeps only in-frame clonotypes and omits some of them. Clonal size and the V and J genes are those of that table, whereas D and trimming came from the DNA. The table has 150,000 to 200,000 clones, over 60% seen once; the top ten hold 11% to 15%. CDR3 length: 14 residues. Trimming took off 5 bases at V and 5 bases at J, with 16 bases between the two ends. Germline assignment: CDR1 SGHDT and CDR2 YYEEEE.

The chain couples TRBV5-6 to TRBJ1-2, with D perhaps TRBD1 (5 bases). The source of this sequence is a man in his fifties or sixties in good health and CMV-seropositive. Sequenced material: PBMCs. The CDR3 loop is CASSSGQKIYGYTF. The CDR3 region has the DNA TGTGCCAGCAGTTCAGGGCAGAAGATTTATGGCTACACCTTC.